This TCR beta chain was sequenced for a study of cytomegalovirus exposure and HLA in healthy donors. General study points: A later analysis showed TCR association rates differing by HLA locus, peaking at DRB1 and lowest at HLA-C. Among TCR beta chains, those listed as cytomegalovirus-associated numbered some 160. One variant, a missense change in DCLRE1C, was linked in a later analysis to TCR beta V- and J-gene trimming. Later, an analysis showed that TCR beta chains associated with HLA were more clonally expanded than others that were equally common.

Primers for the PCR totalled 60 Vbeta and 13 Jbeta. Only in-frame clones appear in the TCRdb table, and some are missing; sequencing was by immunoSEQ multiplex PCR. The sample contains 140,000 to 150,000 clones, roughly 87% of which appear only once. Comments on this clone: What it recognizes is unknown.

V shed 6 bases and J 5 bases; nucleotides not matched to a gene: 6. Germline values: CDR1 MNHEY, CDR2 SVGAGI. This CDR3 spans 15 amino acids. The source of this sequence is a woman between 35 and 50 years old in good health and CMV-seronegative. Input material: PBMCs. The chain combines TRBV6-5 with TRBJ2-3; TRBD2 matches 12 bases. CDR3 nucleotides: TGTGCCAGCAGCCCCGGACTAGCGGGGAGAGATACGCAGTATTTT. Translation gives CASSPGLAGRDTQYF.